The T cell receptor (beta chain) described here comes from a study of blood T cells in healthy people across ages. Study-wide findings and caveats: Researchers report that TCR beta diversity correlated strongly with naive T cell percentage. Long-lived donors carried more naive CD4+ cells and greater diversity than aged donors.

A second PCR, run for about 6 to 11 cycles, used a sample-barcoded 5' primer plus a J-beta primer mix. One entry per CDR3 protein results from TCRdb running MiXCR on the 5' RACE reads. The sample comprises 750,000 or so distinct CDR3 sequences, 20% to 25% of which are singletons, and under 9.5% rests with the top ten. Germline-derived CDR1 and CDR2 are WSHSY and SAAADI. J gave up 5 bases and V 4 bases, and 4 bases lay outside the gene matches. CDR3 length: 13 amino acids. In this sample, this clonotype turned up a few times. The antigen is not known. Drawing of peripheral blood yielded 7.5 to 10 milliliters from each donor. This sample also appeared in a second study, on T cells of mothers and their children. In that study: Among related mother-child pairs, overlap was slightly higher than in unrelated pairs, though not significantly.

The chain employs TRBV10-2 and TRBJ2-7, with 8 bases matching TRBD1. Source material: blood. The clonotype originates from a boy younger than 18 in good health. CDR3 sequence reads: CASSGMTGDEQYF. Here the CDR3 DNA reads TGCGCCAGCAGTGGCATGACAGGGGACGAGCAGTACTTC.